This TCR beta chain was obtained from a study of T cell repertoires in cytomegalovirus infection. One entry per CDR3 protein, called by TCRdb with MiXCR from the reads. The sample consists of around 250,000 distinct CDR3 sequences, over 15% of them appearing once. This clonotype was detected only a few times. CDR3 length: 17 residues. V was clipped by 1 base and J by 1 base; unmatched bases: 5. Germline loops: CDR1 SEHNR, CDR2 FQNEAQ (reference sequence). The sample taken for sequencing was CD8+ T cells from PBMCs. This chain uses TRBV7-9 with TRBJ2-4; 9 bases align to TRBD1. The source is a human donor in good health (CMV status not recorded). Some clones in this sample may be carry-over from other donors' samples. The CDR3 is CASSLVGTGLAKNIQYF. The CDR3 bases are TGTGCCAGCAGCTTAGTTGGGACAGGGCTGGCCAAAAACATTCAGTACTTC.